This T cell receptor beta chain was sequenced in a study of T cells in Graves' hyperthyroidism and ophthalmopathy. About the research overall: Peripheral blood draws took place at initial diagnosis, ahead of any treatment. General study results and limits: Clonotypes that were expanded in thyroid above 0.001 mostly appeared in blood too.

Germline V gene sequence: CDR1 MNHEY, CDR2 SVGAGI. The length of the CDR3 is 19 residues. Trimming took 0 bases from V and 7 from J; bases not matched to a gene: 15. On the basis of clinical symptoms, serum thyroxine and TRAb, thyroid ultrasound and orbital computed tomography, diagnoses were made. Authors of the study amplified TCR beta CDR3 regions from RNA transcripts. In the first-round RT-PCR of the TCR CDR3, the HTBI primer set was used. In TCRdb, the multiplex PCR reads were re-called with MiXCR into one record per CDR3 protein. In the table there are 200,000 to 250,000 distinct CDR3 sequences, roughly 17% of which are singletons. Ten or more counts support this clonotype. The antigen is undetermined.

The gene calls are TRBV6-5 and TRBJ2-2; 9 bases fit TRBD2. The source is a young woman with Graves' ophthalmopathy. Sequenced: blood. CDR3 sequence (DNA): TGTGCCAGCAGTTACTCGAAATTTGCGGGAGGGATCTCGGTCGGGGAGCTGTTTTTT. This translates into CASSYSKFAGGISVGELFF.